Sequencing of this T cell receptor (beta chain) was carried out in a study of patients and donors after allogeneic stem cell transplantation. TCRdb re-derived calls from the RT-PCR reads in MiXCR, one entry per CDR3 protein. There are about 160,000 distinct CDR3 sequences in the sample; roughly 22% occur only once, and 25% to 30% lies in the top ten. The CDR3 consists of 17 residues. V lost 3 bases to trimming and J lost 11 bases; unmatched junction nucleotides: 21. Germline loops: CDR1 LGHDT, CDR2 YNNKEL (reference sequence). V usage is TRBV3-1 and J usage is TRBJ1-1; 7 bases fit TRBD1. The clonotype was recovered from a human donor who was either an allogeneic HSCT recipient or a stem cell or donor lymphocyte infusion donor (not recorded which). It is not recorded whose cells these are; they may come from a transplant donor. Material for sequencing was blood, either unsorted or a sorted T cell fraction (not recorded which). The CDR3 DNA is TGTGCCAGCAGCCACAACAGGGGCCCAAAATGGTCCAAAGCGGCTTTCTTT. Amino acids: CASSHNRGPKWSKAAFF. Drawing the rest from reference TRBV3-1 and TRBJ1-1, the complete variable domain is DTAVSQTPKYLVTQMGNDKSIKCEQNLGHDTMYWYKQDSKKFLKIMFSYNNKELIINETVPNRFSPKSPDKAHLNLHINSLELGDSAVYFCASSHNRGPKWSKAAFFGQGTRLTVV.